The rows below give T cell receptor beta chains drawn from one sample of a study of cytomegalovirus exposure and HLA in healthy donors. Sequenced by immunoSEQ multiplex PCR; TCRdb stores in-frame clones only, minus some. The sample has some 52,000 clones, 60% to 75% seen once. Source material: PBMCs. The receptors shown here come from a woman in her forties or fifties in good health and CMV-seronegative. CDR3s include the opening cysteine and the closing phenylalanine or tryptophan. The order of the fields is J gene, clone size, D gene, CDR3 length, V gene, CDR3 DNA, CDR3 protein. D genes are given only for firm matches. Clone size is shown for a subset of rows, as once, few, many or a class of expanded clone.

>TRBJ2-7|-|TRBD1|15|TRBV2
TGTGCCAGCAGTCCCGACAGGGACCCCGCTCTCGAGCAGTACTTC
CASSPDRDPALEQYF
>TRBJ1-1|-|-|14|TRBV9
TGTGCCAGCTCCCGGGGAGGGGAGAGCGCTGAAGCTTTCTTT
CASSRGGESAEAFF
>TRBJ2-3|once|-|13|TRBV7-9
TGTGCCAGCAGCCCAGAGGGTTCAGATACGCAGTATTTT
CASSPEGSDTQYF
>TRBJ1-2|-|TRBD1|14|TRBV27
TGTGCCAGCAGTCAGACGACAGGGGGCTACGGCTACACCTTC
CASSQTTGGYGYTF
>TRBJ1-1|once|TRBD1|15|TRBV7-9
TGTGCCAGCACCCCTTCGGGGACAGGGAACACTGAAGCTTTCTTT
CASTPSGTGNTEAFF
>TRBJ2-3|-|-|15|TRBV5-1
TGCGCCAGCAGGATGGGCCCCACTAGCACAGATACGCAGTATTTT
CASRMGPTSTDTQYF
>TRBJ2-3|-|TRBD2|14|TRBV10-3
TGTGCCATCAGCACTAGCGGGGGGCCAGATACGCAGTATTTT
CAISTSGGPDTQYF
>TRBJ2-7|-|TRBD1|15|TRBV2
TGTGCCAGCAGTCCACAGGGGGAAATCTCCTACGAGCAGTACTTC
CASSPQGEISYEQYF
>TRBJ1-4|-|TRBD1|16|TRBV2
TGTGCCAGCAGTGAGGGACAGGGGCCCTCTAATGAAAAACTGTTTTTT
CASSEGQGPSNEKLFF
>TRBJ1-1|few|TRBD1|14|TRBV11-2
TGTGCCAGCAGCTCGGTGGGGACAGGACCACAAGCTTTCTTT
CASSSVGTGPQAFF
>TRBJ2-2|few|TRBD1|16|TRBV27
TGTGCCAGCTCTCCGGGACAGGGTTTCGTCACCGGGGAGCTGTTTTTT
CASSPGQGFVTGELFF
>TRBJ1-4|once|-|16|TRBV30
TGTGCCTGGAGTACTCCAGCAGACAAAACTAATGAAAAACTGTTTTTT
CAWSTPADKTNEKLFF
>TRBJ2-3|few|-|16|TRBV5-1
TGCGCCAGCAGCTTGGGACCAGCGGCTAGCACAGATACGCAGTATTTT
CASSLGPAASTDTQYF
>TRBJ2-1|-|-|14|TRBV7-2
TGTGCCAGCAGCCCCCCTCCGCGTCATGATGAGCAGTTCTTC
CASSPPPRHDEQFF
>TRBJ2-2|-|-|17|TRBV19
TGTGCCAGTAGCCCTCGGGGTGGCAGAGTGAACACCGGGGAGCTGTTTTTT
CASSPRGGRVNTGELFF
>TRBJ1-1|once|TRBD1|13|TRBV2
TGTGCCAGCACCCGGGACAGCTACACTGAAGCTTTCTTT
CASTRDSYTEAFF
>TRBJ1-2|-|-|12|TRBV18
TGTGCCAGTTCGGAGGGAGACTATGGCTACACCTTC
CASSEGDYGYTF
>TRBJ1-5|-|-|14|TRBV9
TGTGCCAGCAGCGCGGGTTCACGCAATCAGCCCCAGCATTTT
CASSAGSRNQPQHF
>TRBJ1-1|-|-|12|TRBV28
TGTGCCAGCAGATCCGGGGGGACTGAAGCTTTCTTT
CASRSGGTEAFF
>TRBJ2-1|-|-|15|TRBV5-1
TGCGCCAGCAGTGGGATGACAGGCCTGAGCAATGAGCAGTTCTTC
CASSGMTGLSNEQFF
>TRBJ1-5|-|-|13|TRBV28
TGTGCCAGCAGACGTAACAGGGAGCAGCCCCAGCATTTT
CASRRNREQPQHF
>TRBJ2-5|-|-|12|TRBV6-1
TGTGCCGGGGGGAGAGATCAAGAGACCCAGTACTTC
CAGGRDQETQYF
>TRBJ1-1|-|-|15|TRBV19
TGTGCCAGTAGTATAGCCCCCCCGTTGGACAGCCAAGCTTTCTTT
CASSIAPPLDSQAFF
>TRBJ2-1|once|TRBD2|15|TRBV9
TGTGCCAGCAGCTCGTGGGCGGGGGATGTGAATGAGCAGTTCTTC
CASSSWAGDVNEQFF
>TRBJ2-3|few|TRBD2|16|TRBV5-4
TGTGCCAGCAGCTTGCCTAGCGGGACCCCAGGTGATACGCAGTATTTT
CASSLPSGTPGDTQYF
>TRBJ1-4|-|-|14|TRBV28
TGTGCCAGCAATCCAGGCGCAACTAATGAAAAACTGTTTTTT
CASNPGATNEKLFF
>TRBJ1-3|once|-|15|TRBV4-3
TGCGCCAGCAGTTACAGGATCTCCTCTGGAAACACCATATATTTT
CASSYRISSGNTIYF
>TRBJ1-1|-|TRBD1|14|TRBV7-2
TGTGCCAGCAGCTTATGGACAGGAGAGGAATCCGCTTTCTTT
CASSLWTGEESAFF
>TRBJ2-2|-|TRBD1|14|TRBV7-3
TGTGCCAGCAGCCCAACAGGGGGCACCGGGGAGCTGTTTTTT
CASSPTGGTGELFF
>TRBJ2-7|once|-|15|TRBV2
TGTGCCAGCAGTGAAAGGGCAGGCCTCAGGGAAGAGCAGTACTTC
CASSERAGLREEQYF
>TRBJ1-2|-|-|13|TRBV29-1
TGCAGCGTTGGGCAGGGAAGCGACTATGGCTACACCTTC
CSVGQGSDYGYTF
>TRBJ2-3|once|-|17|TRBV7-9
TGTGCCAGCAGCCACTTCTATTCAGGATATAGCACAGATACGCAGTATTTT
CASSHFYSGYSTDTQYF
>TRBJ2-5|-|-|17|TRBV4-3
TGCGCCAGCAGCCGCTGGTTCGTTGGGGCCCGGGAAGAGACCCAGTACTTC
CASSRWFVGAREETQYF
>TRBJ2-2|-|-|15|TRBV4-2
TGTGCCAGCAGCCAAGGGATGCCTCCAGGCGGGGAGCTGTTTTTT
CASSQGMPPGGELFF
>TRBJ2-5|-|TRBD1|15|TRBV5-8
TGTGCCAGCAGCTTGCGGGGCGACAGGGCTGAGACCCAGTACTTC
CASSLRGDRAETQYF
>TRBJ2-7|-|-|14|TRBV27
TGTGCCAGCAGTCAACCTAGCGAGAGCTACGAGCAGTACTTC
CASSQPSESYEQYF
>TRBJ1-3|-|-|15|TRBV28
TGTGCCAGCAGTTCCGCAGGGGTTCCTGGAAACACCATATATTTT
CASSSAGVPGNTIYF
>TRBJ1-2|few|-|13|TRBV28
TGTGCCAGCAACCGACAGGATTCCAATGGCTACACCTTC
CASNRQDSNGYTF
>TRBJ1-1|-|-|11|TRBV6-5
TGTGCCAGCAGTTTGGGGAGTCAAGCTTTCTTT
CASSLGSQAFF
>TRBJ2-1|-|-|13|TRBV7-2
TGTGCCAGCAGTTCCCAGTCCTACAATGAGCAGTTCTTC
CASSSQSYNEQFF
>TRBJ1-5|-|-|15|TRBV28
TGTGCCAGCAGTTTATCGGTGGGGCACAATCAGCCCCAGCATTTT
CASSLSVGHNQPQHF
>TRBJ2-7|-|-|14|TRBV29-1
TGCAGCGTTGTTCCTGCCCCGGGGTCCTACGAGCAGTACTTC
CSVVPAPGSYEQYF
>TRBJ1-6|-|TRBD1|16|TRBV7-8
TGTGCCAGCAGCTCCCCGACAGGGCTACGGAATTCACCCCTCCACTTT
CASSSPTGLRNSPLHF
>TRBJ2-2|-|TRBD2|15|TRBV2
TGTGCCAGCACCGGAGCAGCGGGGGACACCGGGGAGCTGTTTTTT
CASTGAAGDTGELFF
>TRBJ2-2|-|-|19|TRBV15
TGTGCCACCAGCAGAGTAGGAGACCCCTCTTTGTTGGGCACCGGGGAGCTGTTTTTT
CATSRVGDPSLLGTGELFF
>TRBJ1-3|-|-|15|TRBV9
TGTGCCAGCAGCGATCCCCGGGGATCTGGAAACACCATATATTTT
CASSDPRGSGNTIYF